This T cell receptor beta chain was profiled in a study of cytomegalovirus exposure and HLA in healthy donors. The J segment lost 10 bases and the V segment lost 3 bases, leaving 6 bases of the junction unmatched. CDR3 length: 14 amino acids. Germline CDR1 reads MGHRA; CDR2 reads YSYEKL. Vbeta (60) and Jbeta (13) primers were used in the PCR. Clones were read by immunoSEQ multiplex PCR, and TCRdb kept only the in-frame ones, dropping some. The repertoire includes roughly 100,000 clones, about four fifths of them detected once, and 9.5% to 13% sits in the top ten. The source is a man aged 18 to 29 in good health and CMV-seropositive. Material for sequencing was PBMCs. V usage is TRBV4-1 and J usage is TRBJ1-2, with 12 bases fitting TRBD1. The CDR3 protein is CASSQGTGGLDYTF. The DNA of the CDR3 is TGCGCCAGCAGCCAGGGGACAGGGGGCCTGGACTACACCTTC.